This T cell receptor beta chain was observed in a study of blood T cell repertoires in COVID-19. The method was immunoSEQ multiplex PCR; TCRdb's version includes in-frame clones alone and lacks a portion of them. The sample shows more than 45,000 clones, around 86% of them seen only once. Trimming took off 6 bases at V and 4 bases at J, with 15 bases between the two ends. The CDR3 loop spans 15 amino acids. The germline V gene has CDR1 MNHNY and CDR2 SVGAGI (reference sequence). Patients from Seattle were sampled longitudinally, starting during active infection. The sample taken for sequencing was peripheral blood. The sequence came from a woman older than 75 with COVID-19, enrolled during active disease. The V call is TRBV6-6, the J call TRBJ1-4; maybe TRBD1 (5 bases). Written as DNA, the CDR3 is TGTGCCAGCAGAGACCCCGGCAGGGATAATGAAAAACTGTTTTTT. It translates to CASRDPGRDNEKLFF.